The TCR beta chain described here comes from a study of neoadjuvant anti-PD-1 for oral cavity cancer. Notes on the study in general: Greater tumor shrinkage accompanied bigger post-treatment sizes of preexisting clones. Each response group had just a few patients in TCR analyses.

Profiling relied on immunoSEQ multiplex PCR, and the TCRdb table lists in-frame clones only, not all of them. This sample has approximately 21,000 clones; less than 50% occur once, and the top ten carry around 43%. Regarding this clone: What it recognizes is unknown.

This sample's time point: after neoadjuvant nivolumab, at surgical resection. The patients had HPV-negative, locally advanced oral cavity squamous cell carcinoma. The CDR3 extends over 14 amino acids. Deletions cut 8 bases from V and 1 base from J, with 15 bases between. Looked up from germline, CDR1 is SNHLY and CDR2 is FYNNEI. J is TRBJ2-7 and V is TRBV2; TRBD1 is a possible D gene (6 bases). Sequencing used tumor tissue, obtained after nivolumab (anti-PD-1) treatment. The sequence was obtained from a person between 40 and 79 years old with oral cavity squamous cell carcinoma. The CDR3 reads CASQDRELSYEQYF. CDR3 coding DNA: TGTGCCAGCCAGGACAGAGAACTTTCCTACGAGCAGTACTTC.